This record looks at one TCR beta chain sequence and its context. The antigen remains unidentified. A much larger clonotype is one base distant, so this may be a read error. The data stem from a study of immune heterogeneity within non-small cell lung tumors. Study-wide findings and caveats: High-frequency T-cell receptor beta clonotypes were largely distinct between individual patients. Local T-cell clonality was recorded as moderately but significantly correlated with local tumor mutational burden, with R approximately 0.36.

Genomic DNA extracted from bulk tumor tissue served as template. A total of around 660 ng was used per sample. The authors collected several far-apart biopsies from each primary tumor during surgery. Before undergoing curative surgery, patients had newly diagnosed non-small cell lung cancer that was untreated. A multiplex PCR containing 32 V primers and 13 J primers was used to amplify TCR beta CDR3. One entry per CDR3 protein results from TCRdb running MiXCR on the multiplex PCR reads. The sample gives roughly 14,000 distinct CDR3 sequences, roughly 29% of which show up once; approximately 4.1% is in the top ten. Germline V gives CDR1 MGHDK, CDR2 SYGVNS. The CDR3 extends over 13 amino acids.

Sequencing was performed on lung tumor tissue. The chain uses TRBV25-1 and TRBJ1-4; D gene unclear. This receptor was taken from a man between 35 and 55 years old with non-small cell lung cancer. The CDR3 loop is CAISEQNNEKLFF. CDR3 bases: TGTGCCATCAGTGAACAGAATAATGAAAAACTGTTTTTT. Combining the CDR3 with reference TRBV25-1 and TRBJ1-4 gives the whole variable domain EADIYQTPRYLVIGTGKKITLECSQTMGHDKMYWYQQDPGMELHLIHYSYGVNSTEKGDLSSESTVSRIRTEHFPLTLESARPSHTSQYLCAISEQNNEKLFFGSGTQLSVL.